One and the same sample provided the 7 T cell receptor beta chains below, sequenced in a study of cytomegalovirus exposure and HLA in healthy donors. The PCR used 60 Vbeta and 13 Jbeta primers. Sequencing was performed with immunoSEQ multiplex PCR; in TCRdb, only in-frame clones are kept and a portion is missing. The table lists 150,000 to 180,000 clones, less than 80% of them singletons, with approximately 2.3% in the top ten. Sequenced: PBMCs. The receptors here all came from a man aged 25 to 45 in good health and CMV-seronegative.

The genes are TRBV9 and TRBJ2-5; 8 bases are a match to TRBD2. J lost 5 bases, V lost 0 bases, and 3 bases had no gene match. The germline CDR1 and CDR2 sequences are SGDLS and YYNGEE. This CDR3 has 14 residues. The CDR3 nucleotides are TGTGCCAGCAGCGTAGCGGGGGGGAGTGAGACCCAGTACTTC. Amino acids: CASSVAGGSETQYF.

The chain combines TRBV7-2 with TRBJ1-1, with 7 bases that match TRBD1. Germline-derived CDR1 and CDR2 are SGHTA and FQGNSA. The CDR3 totals 15 residues. V gave up 6 bases and J gave up 0 bases; unmatched junction bases: 7. The chain's CDR3 is CASSLRQGLNTEAFF. CDR3 in DNA: TGTGCCAGCAGTTTGAGACAGGGATTGAACACTGAAGCTTTCTTT.

The table lists this clone with a count of one. The genes are TRBV4-2 and TRBJ1-1; D uncertain. Germline values: CDR1 LGHNA, CDR2 YNFKEQ. Trimming removed 0 bases at V and 0 bases at J, with 11 bases between. CDR3 size: 16 residues. This CDR3 reads CASSQEYAEMNTEAFF. The CDR3 DNA reads TGTGCCAGCAGCCAAGAATACGCAGAAATGAACACTGAAGCTTTCTTT.

This clone was observed a few times. This sequence joins TRBV15 and TRBJ2-7; D ambiguous. Germline lookup yields CDR1 LNHNV and CDR2 YYDKDF (reference sequence). The CDR3 is made up of 15 amino acids. V lost 0 bases and J 0 bases, leaving 9 bases between the germline ends. The CDR3 DNA reads TGTGCCACCAGCAGAGATAAAGAGAGCTCCTACGAGCAGTACTTC. It translates to CATSRDKESSYEQYF. Supplemented by reference TRBV15 and TRBJ2-7, the full variable domain reads DAMVIQNPRYQVTQFGKPVTLSCSQTLNHNVMYWYQQKSSQAPKLLFHYYDKDFNNEADTPDNFQSRRPNTSFCFLDIRSPGLGDTAMYLCATSRDKESSYEQYFGPGTRLTVT.

The chain is built from TRBV7-6 and TRBJ1-1, with a tentative D call TRBD1 (6 bases). V lost 5 bases to trimming and J lost 2 bases, with 12 bases between them. This CDR3 has 14 residues. The germline V gene encodes CDR1 SGHVS and CDR2 FNYEAQ. The CDR3 reads CASSLGTINTEAFF. For the CDR3, the DNA is TGTGCCAGCAGCCTCGGGACAATTAACACTGAAGCTTTCTTT.

In this sample, this clone turned up a few times. The rearrangement uses TRBV6-1 and TRBJ2-6, with D tentatively TRBD1 (6 bases). CDR1 is MNHNS and CDR2 is SASEGT in the germline V gene. The CDR3 spans 17 residues. Trimming took 3 bases from V and 1 from J, leaving 13 bases between them. This CDR3 reads CASSEQGPWSGANVLTF. As DNA, the CDR3 is TGTGCCAGCAGTGAGCAGGGGCCGTGGTCTGGGGCCAACGTCCTGACTTTC.

This clone appeared once. The chain couples TRBV5-4 to TRBJ1-2; 7 positions match TRBD1. CDR3 size: 16 residues. From germline, CDR1 is SGHNT and CDR2 YYREEE (reference sequence). The V and J ends lost 0 bases and 0 bases, in that order; junction bases with no gene match: 5. In DNA, the CDR3 is TGTGCCAGCAGCTTGGCGCCGCAGGGGGCTAACTATGGCTACACCTTC. Translating gives CASSLAPQGANYGYTF.